This T cell receptor beta chain came from a study of cytomegalovirus exposure and HLA in healthy donors. Turning to the study itself: As an earlier analysis found, roughly 170 million T cells yielded about 120 million unique TCR beta sequences. Approximately 85 million unique TCRs from HLA-typed donors were held in an early data release. Across around 400 genotyped donors, about 81% landed in the Caucasian-associated ancestry cluster.

The CDR3 contains 15 residues. Germline assignment: CDR1 SNHLY and CDR2 FYNNEI. With V trimmed by 7 bases and J by 3 bases, 7 bases remained unmatched. Vbeta (60) and Jbeta (13) primers were used in the PCR. TCRdb's copy holds only in-frame clones and misses some; the assay was immunoSEQ multiplex PCR. Seen here are around 160,000 clones, about three quarters observed once, and the top ten hold approximately 2.9%. The sequenced sample was PBMCs. This receptor was identified in a man between 40 and 49 years old in good health and CMV-seropositive. The V call is TRBV2, the J call TRBJ2-5, with 11 bases fitting TRBD2. In DNA form, the CDR3 reads TGTGCCAGCACGATTAGCGGGAGGGGTAAAGAGACCCAGTACTTC. The encoded protein is CASTISGRGKETQYF.